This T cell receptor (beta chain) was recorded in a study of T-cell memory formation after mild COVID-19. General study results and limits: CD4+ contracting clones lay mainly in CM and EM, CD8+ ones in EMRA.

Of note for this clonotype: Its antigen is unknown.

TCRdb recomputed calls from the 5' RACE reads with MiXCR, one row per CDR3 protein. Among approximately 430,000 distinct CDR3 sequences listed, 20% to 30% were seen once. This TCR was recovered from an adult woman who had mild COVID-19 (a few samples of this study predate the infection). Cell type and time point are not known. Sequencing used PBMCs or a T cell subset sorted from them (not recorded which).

In nucleotides, the CDR3 is TGCAGCGTTGATGCGGGACAGGCTAACTATGGCTACACCTTC. Encoded protein: CSVDAGQANYGYTF. The chain carries TRBV29-1 and TRBJ1-2; 8 bases align to TRBD1. CDR3 length: 14 residues. J was trimmed by 0 bases and V by 3 bases; bases with no gene match: 3. CDR1 and CDR2 from the germline V gene are SQVTM and ANQGSEA. Full variable domain (remainder filled in from reference TRBV29-1 and TRBJ1-2): SAVISQKPSRDICQRGTSLTIQCQVDSQVTMMFWYRQQPGQSLTLIATANQGSEATYESGFVIDKFPISRPNLTFSTLTVSNMSPEDSSIYLCSVDAGQANYGYTFGSGTRLTVV.